These T cell receptor beta chains were read from a single sample in a study of blood T cell repertoires in COVID-19. Here immunoSEQ multiplex PCR was the method, and the copy in TCRdb shows in-frame clones only, minus some. The sample consists of approximately 200,000 clones, approximately 81% of them appearing once. The source material was peripheral blood. The receptors stem from a man aged 35 to 55 with acute or convalescent COVID-19. Both conserved end residues are part of each CDR3. A D gene is named only where the DNA matches it firmly. Clone size is not always given. Where it is, it says once, few, many or a class for expanded clones.

j_call,d_call,v_call,cdr3_length,clone_size,cdr3_nt,cdr3_aa
TRBJ1-2,TRBD1,TRBV5-6,14,.,TGTGCCAGCAGCCGGACAGGGAGCGGCTATGGCTACACCTTC,CASSRTGSGYGYTF
TRBJ2-1,TRBD1,TRBV9,15,few,TGTGCCAGCAGCGTAGTAGGGGGCCTTGGGGATGAGCAGTTCTTC,CASSVVGGLGDEQFF
TRBJ1-5,TRBD1,TRBV6-5,14,.,TGTGCCAGCAGCGCGACAGGGGAGGGTCAGCCCCAGCATTTT,CASSATGEGQPQHF
TRBJ2-3,.,TRBV6-5,15,.,TGTGCCAGCACCGAAAACTCCCTCTCCACAGATACGCAGTATTTT,CASTENSLSTDTQYF
TRBJ2-1,.,TRBV28,14,few,TGTGCCAGCAGTTTTTATCGGGGGGCGGATGAGCAGTTCTTC,CASSFYRGADEQFF
TRBJ1-5,.,TRBV11-2,13,.,TGTGCCAGCAGCTTAGGTCGGTATCAGCCCCAGCATTTT,CASSLGRYQPQHF
TRBJ1-4,.,TRBV29-1,15,.,TGCAGCGTTCGCCCGGGACTAACAACTAATGAAAAACTGTTTTTT,CSVRPGLTTNEKLFF
TRBJ1-2,.,TRBV7-8,14,.,TGTGCCAGCAGCTTAGCGGCAGAAATCCACGGCTACACCTTC,CASSLAAEIHGYTF
TRBJ2-2,TRBD2,TRBV19,14,.,TGTGCCAGTAAAACCAGCGGGGGGCGAGGGGAGCTGTTTTTT,CASKTSGGRGELFF
TRBJ2-2,.,TRBV19,15,few,TGTGCCAGTAGCTCCGGGACACCGAACACCGGGGAGCTGTTTTTT,CASSSGTPNTGELFF
TRBJ1-1,.,TRBV30,13,.,TGTGCCTGGAGGGCCGGGGGTGCCACTGAAGCTTTCTTT,CAWRAGGATEAFF
TRBJ1-6,TRBD1,TRBV5-1,16,few,TGCGCCAGCAGCTCGACGGAACAGGGGAATAATTCACCCCTCCACTTT,CASSSTEQGNNSPLHF
TRBJ1-6,TRBD1,TRBV19,14,.,TGTGCCAGTACTGCGGGACAGTCCTCTTCACCCCTCCACTTT,CASTAGQSSSPLHF
TRBJ1-1,.,TRBV18,14,few,TGTGCCAGCTCACCACCGGAACAGGGCCCTGAAGCTTTCTTT,CASSPPEQGPEAFF
TRBJ1-3,.,TRBV6-5,14,.,TGTGCCAGCTCTGGGGGCAGGGGAGTGGACACCATATATTTT,CASSGGRGVDTIYF
TRBJ1-2,TRBD1,TRBV6-6,15,.,TGTGCCAGCAGTTACTCGGGACAGGGAGTGGGTGGCTACACCTTC,CASSYSGQGVGGYTF
TRBJ1-1,.,TRBV9,13,.,TGTGCCAGCAGCGCAGGCGTGAACACTGAAGCTTTCTTT,CASSAGVNTEAFF
TRBJ1-1,.,TRBV5-6,12,.,TGTGCCAGCAGTGGCAGGGCCACTGAAGCTTTCTTT,CASSGRATEAFF
TRBJ2-2,.,TRBV6-4,15,.,TGTGCCAGCAGTGACTCGCTAAGTCTTACCGGGGAGCTGTTTTTT,CASSDSLSLTGELFF
TRBJ2-5,.,TRBV19,17,.,TGTGCCAGTAGTATACTCCCATCGACAGTGGGACAAGAGACCCAGTACTTC,CASSILPSTVGQETQYF
TRBJ1-2,.,TRBV2,12,.,TGTGCCAGCAGTGATAGGGGGGGACGGTACACCTTC,CASSDRGGRYTF
TRBJ2-7,.,TRBV12-5,13,once,TGTGCTAGTGGTCCTCAGGGGTCCTACGAGCAGTACTTC,CASGPQGSYEQYF
TRBJ1-1,TRBD1,TRBV19,13,.,TGTGCCAGTATCCGGGACAGAAGCACTGAAGCTTTCTTT,CASIRDRSTEAFF
TRBJ2-2,.,TRBV12-5,17,.,TGTGCTAGTGGTTTGGCGGGCACAGGGTCGTTCACCGGGGAGCTGTTTTTT,CASGLAGTGSFTGELFF
TRBJ1-4,.,TRBV27,15,.,TGTGCCAGCAGTCCGCGGGACGGCAAAGGAGAAAAACTGTTTTTT,CASSPRDGKGEKLFF